The table lists the clone carrying this TCR beta chain with many counts. Germline loops: CDR1 SGHTA, CDR2 FQGTGA. The CDR3 runs 14 residues. Trimming pared 5 bases from V and 6 bases from J, leaving 15 bases between. The data were obtained in a study of T-cell reconstitution after alpha-beta-depleted transplantation in children. Unique molecular identifiers were incorporated during preparation of the TCRbeta library. In TCRdb, the PCR reads were re-called with MiXCR into one record per CDR3 protein. The sample records 250,000 to 300,000 distinct CDR3 sequences, roughly 9.1% being singletons. V and J are TRBV7-3 and TRBJ2-3; D might be TRBD2 (5 bases). The TCR comes from a boy under three years old with acute myeloid leukemia, due to receive a stem cell transplant. The material was PBMCs, obtained before TCRalphabeta/CD19-depleted stem cell transplant. The CDR3 DNA follows: TGTGCCAGCAGCCGCGTTTCCTCTAGCGATACGCAGTATTTT. Amino acid sequence: CASSRVSSSDTQYF.